The 20 T cell receptor beta chains given below trace back to one sample, sequenced in a study of CD8 T cells in ankylosing spondylitis. Whole-study results and caveats: Seemingly distinctive of ankylosing spondylitis blood was a TCR beta motif formed by eight highly homologous variants.

No antigen is known for these receptors. TCRdb reprocessed the 5' RACE reads via MiXCR and lists one record per CDR3 protein. The table records about 440,000 distinct CDR3 sequences, about 15% of them present only once. The specimen sequenced was blood, either unsorted or a sorted T cell fraction (not recorded which). Receptor source: a male donor with ankylosing spondylitis.

This clonotype has just a few counts. This chain connects TRBV12-3 or TRBV12-4 to TRBJ2-5; TRBD2 matches 8 bases. The CDR3 sequence is 13 residues long. V lost 7 bases and J lost 5; bases outside the gene matches: 6. CDR3 residues: CASNKRGGETQYF. The CDR3 nucleotides read TGTGCCAGCAACAAACGGGGGGGGGAGACCCAGTACTTC.

This clonotype was seen a handful of times. The chain joins TRBV15 to TRBJ1-2; maybe TRBD1 (6 bases). V lost 4 bases and J lost 6, with 18 bases in between. CDR1 and CDR2 from the germline V gene are LNHNV and YYDKDF (reference sequence). This CDR3 contains 15 residues. This chain's CDR3 is CATSNGNDRRNGYTF. DNA for the CDR3: TGTGCCACCAGCAATGGGAACGACAGGCGGAATGGCTACACCTTC.

This chain joins TRBV5-1 and TRBJ2-2; D gene uncertain. The V and J ends lost 0 bases and 0 bases respectively, with 9 bases between them. Germline V CDR1 and CDR2: SGHRS, YFSETQ. The length of the CDR3 is 16 residues. The CDR3 region has the DNA TGCGCCAGCAGCTTGGGAACTCGGACGAACACCGGGGAGCTGTTTTTT. Amino acids: CASSLGTRTNTGELFF. The whole variable domain, filled in from reference TRBV5-1 and TRBJ2-2, reads KAGVTQTPRYLIKTRGQQVTLSCSPISGHRSVSWYQQTPGQGLQFLFEYFSETQRNKGNFPGRFSGRQFSNSRSEMNVSTLELGDSALYLCASSLGTRTNTGELFFGEGSRLTVL.

This chain links TRBV2 with TRBJ1-3; D is unclear. CDR3 length: 16 amino acids. Per the germline V gene, CDR1 is SNHLY and CDR2 is FYNNEI. V lost 5 bases and J 0 bases, leaving 14 bases between the germline ends. The CDR3 here is CASSLEPDYSGNTIYF. The CDR3 coding sequence is TGTGCCAGCAGTTTAGAACCGGATTACTCTGGAAACACCATATATTTT.

J is TRBJ1-4 and V is TRBV20-1, with D unclear. Germline V gene sequence: CDR1 DFQATT, CDR2 SNEGSKA (reference sequence). Trimming shortened V by 1 base and J by 3 bases, and 12 bases separated the two germline ends. The CDR3 contains 15 residues. CDR3 nucleotides: TGCAGTGCTAGAGTGGGTGGAGGGTCTAATGAAAAACTGTTTTTT. Encoded protein: CSARVGGGSNEKLFF.

There are many counts of this clonotype. The rearrangement uses TRBV11-2 and TRBJ2-5; no reliable D call. The ends were cut back, 4 bases at V and 2 bases at J, with 14 bases in the middle. In germline, CDR1 is SGHAT, CDR2 FQNNGV. CDR3 length: 15 amino acids. CDR3 amino acids: CASSSPKVKQETQYF. The CDR3 DNA reads as TGTGCCAGCAGCTCCCCCAAAGTTAAACAAGAGACCCAGTACTTC.

This clonotype was seen a handful of times. The rearrangement links TRBV2 to TRBJ2-7; D might be TRBD1 (5 bases). V lost 6 bases and J 4 bases, leaving 16 bases between the germline ends. The CDR3 runs 14 residues. CDR1 and CDR2 (germline): SNHLY, FYNNEI. CDR3 DNA: TGTGCCAGCAGGCAATCAGGGCTGCGGTACGAGCAGTACTTC. Translation gives CASRQSGLRYEQYF.

This clonotype was observed a few times. This sequence joins TRBV6-1 and TRBJ2-1; either TRBD1 or TRBD2 may fit D (5 bases each). Between the trimmed V and J ends, which lost 11 bases and 4 bases, there was a span of 15 bases. The CDR3 length is 13 residues. CDR1 and CDR2 (germline): MNHNS, SASEGT. The CDR3 sequence: CARTGSGYNEQFF. CDR3 DNA: TGTGCCCGCACGGGGTCAGGGTACAATGAGCAGTTCTTC.

The sample holds a few counts of this clonotype. This chain joins TRBV12-3 or TRBV12-4 and TRBJ2-1, with 8 nucleotides matching TRBD2. The J segment lost 7 bases and the V segment lost 5 bases, leaving 13 bases of the junction unmatched. This CDR3 is 16 amino acids long. This CDR3 reads CASSPLAGIVSNEQFF. The DNA of the CDR3 is TGTGCCAGCAGTCCCTTAGCGGGGATAGTGTCGAATGAGCAGTTCTTC.

This clonotype was counted a few times. This chain uses TRBV7-9 with TRBJ1-1; D remains ambiguous. Germline assignment: CDR1 SEHNR and CDR2 FQNEAQ (reference sequence). Trimming shortened V by 2 bases and J by 7 bases, and 17 bases separated the two germline ends. CDR3 length: 15 amino acids. The CDR3 coding sequence is TGTGCCAGCAGCTTATTAGGTAGGGATGTCGGTGAAGCTTTCTTT. Translation: CASSLLGRDVGEAFF.

This clonotype was seen a handful of times. J is TRBJ1-6 and V is TRBV6-1; perhaps TRBD1 as D (5 bases). Germline V gene data show CDR1 as MNHNS and CDR2 as SASEGT. This CDR3 has 13 amino acids. Trimming took 6 bases from V and 8 from J, leaving 11 bases between them. CDR3 sequence: CASSPGLDSPLHF. CDR3 coding DNA: TGTGCCAGCAGCCCAGGGTTGGATTCACCCCTCCACTTT.

This clonotype was observed a handful of times. The chain is built from TRBV7-9 and TRBJ1-5, with a possible D match to TRBD1 (6 bases). The V and J ends lost 5 bases and 6 bases respectively, with 11 bases between them. The CDR3 has 13 amino acids. Germline CDR1 SEHNR, CDR2 FQNEAQ (reference sequence). The CDR3 is CASSPTGFQPQHF. Here the CDR3 DNA reads TGTGCCAGCAGCCCTACAGGGTTTCAGCCCCAGCATTTT.

CDR3 sequence reads: CSARDRGWVDQYF. The CDR3 DNA follows: TGCAGTGCGAGGGACAGGGGATGGGTTGATCAGTACTTC. This chain joins TRBV20-1 and TRBJ2-4; 10 nucleotides line up with TRBD1. The CDR3 is 13 amino acids. The ends lost 6 bases at V and 12 bases at J; junction bases unmatched: 11. Germline CDR1 DFQATT, CDR2 SNEGSKA (reference sequence).

This clonotype has just a few counts. The chain employs TRBV20-1 and TRBJ2-3; D is perhaps TRBD1 or TRBD2 (6 bases each). Germline V gives CDR1 DFQATT, CDR2 SNEGSKA (reference sequence). Trimming took 8 bases from V and 3 from J, leaving 33 bases between them. The CDR3 length is 19 residues. The DNA of the CDR3 is TGCAGTCCAAAAGGAGGGGGGCAGTCCGGGTTATCTGGTACAGATACGCAGTATTTT. This codes for CSPKGGGQSGLSGTDTQYF.

There are a few counts of this clonotype. The chain couples TRBV30 to TRBJ1-6, with 10 bases aligning to TRBD1. Losses at the gene ends were 4 bases for V and 9 bases for J; bases not matched to a gene: 12. From germline, CDR1 is GTSNPN and CDR2 SVGIG (reference sequence). The CDR3 runs 16 residues. In DNA form, the CDR3 reads TGTGCCTGGAAAGCAACATCCGGGACAGGGGTTTCACCCCTCCACTTT. Translation gives CAWKATSGTGVSPLHF.

There are a few counts of this clonotype. The chain carries TRBV29-1 and TRBJ2-1; D uncertain. CDR3 length: 10 residues. V lost 4 bases and J lost 5, with 3 bases in between. Germline values: CDR1 SQVTM, CDR2 ANQGSEA. The CDR3 region is CSVANNEQFF. The DNA of the CDR3 is TGCAGCGTTGCCAACAATGAGCAGTTCTTC.

The J gene is TRBJ1-1, the V gene TRBV15; D is uncertain. V was shortened by 0 bases and J by 0 bases, with 5 bases between the two germline ends. This CDR3 has 14 amino acids. The germline V gene has CDR1 LNHNV and CDR2 YYDKDF (reference sequence). The CDR3 is CATSREYMNTEAFF. DNA for the CDR3: TGTGCCACCAGCAGAGAGTACATGAACACTGAAGCTTTCTTT.

The V and J genes are TRBV7-9 and TRBJ2-6, with a possible D match to TRBD2 (5 bases). Germline CDR1 reads SEHNR; CDR2 reads FQNEAQ (reference sequence). Between the trimmed V and J ends, which lost 10 bases and 0 bases, there was a span of 13 bases. The CDR3 is 15 residues long. CDR3 bases: TGTGCCAACACCGGACTGAACTCTGGGGCCAACGTCCTGACTTTC. Protein: CANTGLNSGANVLTF.

This clonotype came up a few times. The chain links TRBV5-1 to TRBJ2-5; the D is unclear. The CDR3 has 14 amino acids. CDR1 is SGHRS and CDR2 is YFSETQ in the germline V gene. V dropped 4 bases and J dropped 4 bases, with 14 bases sitting between them. In DNA form, the CDR3 reads TGCGCCAGCAGCCCTGGGGTCCTACCAGAGACCCAGTACTTC. Its protein product is CASSPGVLPETQYF.

V is TRBV6-1 and J is TRBJ2-1, with 11 nucleotides matching TRBD2. With 5 bases clipped from V and 7 bases from J, the junction kept 7 bases outside the gene matches. Germline CDR1 reads MNHNS; CDR2 reads SASEGT. The CDR3 has 15 amino acids. This CDR3 is CASSSFTSGSNEQFF. The CDR3 region has the DNA TGTGCCAGCAGTAGTTTTACTAGCGGGAGTAATGAGCAGTTCTTC.